This record concerns one T cell receptor (beta chain) sequence. This table comes from immunoSEQ multiplex PCR, and its TCRdb copy is limited to in-frame clones, with some not included. This sample has about 34,000 clones; 70% to 90% occur once, and the top ten carry 3.5% to 4%. This specimen comes from a study of T cell changes during pregnancy in multiple sclerosis. The source of this sequence is a female donor with multiple sclerosis, enrolled in a pregnancy study. The specimen was CD8+ T cells from peripheral blood mononuclear cells, collected in the third trimester of pregnancy.

DNA of the CDR3: TGCGCCAGCAGCCAAGAACTAGCGGGGGGATACAATGAGCAGTTCTTC. Translating gives CASSQELAGGYNEQFF. The genes are TRBV4-1 and TRBJ2-1, with TRBD2 matching 12 bases. This CDR3 has 16 amino acids. The germline V gene encodes CDR1 MGHRA and CDR2 YSYEKL. Losses at the gene ends were 0 bases for V and 4 bases for J; bases not matched to a gene: 1.